Each of the 30 T cell receptor beta chains below was sequenced from the same sample in a study of regulatory T cells in long-lasting Graves disease. TCR beta libraries were built with iRepertoire HTBI primers and Arm-PCR of CDR3 regions. TCRdb re-called the multiplex PCR reads with MiXCR, one entry per CDR3 protein. The sample yields around 460,000 distinct CDR3 sequences, 20% to 25% seen once. The time point denotes: persistent/refractory GD, antithyroid drugs over 5 years with positive TRAb. PBMC RNA served as the TCR library source. Sequenced material: peripheral blood mononuclear cells (PBMCs), taken when the disease was refractory, from a patient treated with antithyroid drugs. The source of these receptors is a female donor with Graves disease.

This clonotype has just a few counts. The chain combines TRBV19 with TRBJ2-7; D not certain. The V gene's germline CDR1 is LNHDA and CDR2 SQIVND (reference sequence). This CDR3 region has 11 residues. V was clipped by 7 bases and J by 11 bases, with 15 bases between them. CDR3 nucleotide sequence: TGTGCCAGTAAGGATAGGACGGCGGAGTACTTC. Translation gives CASKDRTAEYF.

This clonotype was counted ten times or more. This chain uses TRBV27 with TRBJ1-2; possibly TRBD1 for D (5 bases). Trimming pared 0 bases from V and 4 bases from J, leaving 9 bases between. The CDR3 spans 14 residues. Germline V gene sequence: CDR1 MNHEY, CDR2 SMNVEV (reference sequence). CDR3 protein: CASSLSGEIYGYTF. CDR3 DNA: TGTGCCAGCAGTTTATCAGGGGAGATCTATGGCTACACCTTC.

This clonotype has a count of ten or more. CDR3 DNA: TGTGCCAGCAGCTTAGCGAGTTGGGACAGGGTGAGCACCCTCCACTTT. Its translation: CASSLASWDRVSTLHF. This chain connects TRBV7-8 to TRBJ1-6, with TRBD1 identical over 9 bases. The germline CDR1 and CDR2 sequences are SGHVS and FQNEAQ. Trimming removed 0 bases from V and 14 bases from J; junction bases left unmatched: 11. This CDR3 has 16 amino acids.

The chain joins TRBV24-1 to TRBJ1-2, with 10 bases lining up with TRBD1. This CDR3 is 16 amino acids long. The V gene end was trimmed by 4 bases and the J gene end by 1 base; junction bases not matched to a gene: 5. Germline V gene data show CDR1 as KGHDR and CDR2 as SFDVKD. As DNA, the CDR3 is TGTGCCACCAGTGACTCTGGACAGGGGGTTAACTATGGCTACACCTTC. This sequence encodes CATSDSGQGVNYGYTF.

This clonotype was seen more than once but under ten times. The J gene is TRBJ1-5, the V gene TRBV20-1; 8 positions agree with TRBD1. V shed 2 bases, J shed 1 base, and the junction held 1 base outside the gene matches. This CDR3 comprises 14 residues. CDR1 and CDR2 from the germline V gene are DFQATT and SNEGSKA (reference sequence). The CDR3 nucleotides are TGCAGTGCTAGACAGGGGGCGAGCAATCAGCCCCAGCATTTT. This codes for CSARQGASNQPQHF.

V and J are TRBV27 and TRBJ2-5, with D uncertain. Germline V lookup: CDR1 MNHEY, CDR2 SMNVEV (reference sequence). Trimming removed 5 bases at V and 5 bases at J, with 9 bases between. The CDR3 totals 12 residues. The CDR3 DNA follows: TGTGCCAGCAGTGACCCCTTTGAGACCCAGTACTTC. It encodes CASSDPFETQYF.

This rearrangement joins TRBV19 to TRBJ1-1, with D unresolved. Germline CDR1 and CDR2: LNHDA and SQIVND (reference sequence). This CDR3 has 16 amino acids. V shed 5 bases and J shed 3 bases, with 19 bases lying between them. The CDR3 spells CASSPLLGWVDTEAFF. The DNA of the CDR3 is TGTGCCAGTAGTCCCCTTTTGGGTTGGGTAGACACTGAAGCTTTCTTT. The entire variable domain, with the rest obtained from reference TRBV19 and TRBJ1-1, is as follows: DGGITQSPKYLFRKEGQNVTLSCEQNLNHDAMYWYRQDPGQGLRLIYYSQIVNDFQKGDIAEGYSVSREKKESFPLTVTSAQKNPTAFYLCASSPLLGWVDTEAFFGQGTRLTVV.

The J gene is TRBJ2-7, the V gene TRBV4-1, with D maybe TRBD2 (5 bases). Trimming took off 0 bases at V and 7 bases at J, with 7 bases between the two ends. There are 12 residues in the CDR3. CDR1 and CDR2 from the germline V gene are MGHRA and YSYEKL. The CDR3 DNA reads as TGCGCCAGCAGCCAAGATGGGGAGGAGCAGTACTTC. The encoded protein is CASSQDGEEQYF.

This clonotype was seen many times. The V gene is TRBV28, the J gene TRBJ1-5, with D uncertain. The CDR3 loop spans 14 amino acids. The germline CDR1 and CDR2 sequences are MDHEN and SYDVKM. V lost 3 bases and J 6 bases, leaving 12 bases between the germline ends. CDR3 in DNA: TGTGCCAGCAGTTTGTATTCCGAGGGTCAGCCCCAGCATTTT. It yields the protein CASSLYSEGQPQHF.

The chain recombines TRBV6-1 with TRBJ1-1, with D tentatively TRBD1 (5 bases). Germline assignment: CDR1 MNHNS and CDR2 SASEGT. The CDR3 is made up of 12 amino acids. Trimming took 8 bases from V and 7 from J, leaving 14 bases between them. The CDR3 here is CASGTRGLEAFF. The CDR3 region has the DNA TGTGCCAGCGGGACTCGCGGGCTTGAAGCTTTCTTT.

Concerning this clonotype: The missing conserved phenylalanine or tryptophan at the end of this CDR3 makes a read error likely. The gene calls are TRBV20-1 and TRBJ1-6, with a possible D match to TRBD1 (5 bases). Trimming stripped 6 bases from V and 7 bases from J, with 19 bases between. This CDR3 spans 15 amino acids. The germline V gene has CDR1 DFQATT and CDR2 SNEGSKA (reference sequence). CDR3 residues: CSATPSTRGNSPLHS. The CDR3 DNA sequence: TGCAGTGCAACCCCCTCGACAAGGGGCAATTCACCCCTCCACTCT.

This chain uses TRBV12-3 or TRBV12-4 with TRBJ2-5, with 11 nucleotides matching TRBD1. V was pared by 6 bases and J by 5 bases, with 11 bases of the junction left unmatched. This CDR3 is 16 amino acids long. CDR3 sequence: CASSPGTGGAGETQYF. The DNA for the CDR3 is TGTGCCAGCAGCCCAGGGACAGGGGGGGCGGGGGAGACCCAGTACTTC.

The chain has TRBV7-9 and TRBJ2-1, with D unclear. V was shortened by 4 bases and J by 2 bases, with 12 bases between the two germline ends. The germline gives CDR1 SEHNR, CDR2 FQNEAQ (reference sequence). The CDR3 runs 15 residues. The CDR3 loop reads CASSSGSRTYNEQFF. The CDR3 nucleotides read TGTGCCAGCAGCTCAGGTTCGAGGACCTACAATGAGCAGTTCTTC.

Ten or more counts support this clonotype. The chain recombines TRBV12-3 or TRBV12-4 with TRBJ1-5; the D gene is possibly TRBD1 (6 bases). The CDR3 totals 15 residues. V was clipped by 2 bases and J by 2 bases, with 10 bases between them. DNA of the CDR3: TGTGCCAGCAGTTTAATATCAGGGGGCAATCAGCCCCAGCATTTT. It specifies CASSLISGGNQPQHF.

This clonotype occurred many times. The V gene is TRBV20-1, the J gene TRBJ2-5; 8 bases fit TRBD1. Germline V CDR1 and CDR2: DFQATT, SNEGSKA (reference sequence). V gave up 5 bases and J gave up 9 bases; unmatched junction bases: 20. The CDR3 runs to 16 residues. CDR3 nucleotide sequence: TGCAGTGCTCAAATTGTCCCGGGACAGGCCTCCCGGGCCCAGTACTTC. This translates into CSAQIVPGQASRAQYF.

The genes are TRBV11-2 and TRBJ2-5, with 11 bases matching TRBD2. The CDR3 has 18 residues. The germline V gene encodes CDR1 SGHAT and CDR2 FQNNGV. J gave up 2 bases and V 5 bases, and 13 bases lay outside the gene matches. CDR3 nucleotides: TGTGCCAGCAGCCCGCCGTCCTGGGCTAGCGGGGGGCAAGAGACCCAGTACTTC. This codes for CASSPPSWASGGQETQYF.

This clonotype was seen at least ten times. The chain combines TRBV28 with TRBJ1-6; a weak D match, TRBD1 (5 bases). The CDR3 length is 14 residues. CDR1 is MDHEN, CDR2 SYDVKM, per germline. Trimming removed 4 bases at V and 9 bases at J, with 13 bases between. The DNA of the CDR3 is TGTGCCAGCAGTTACATCAGGGATCGTTCACCCCTCCACTTT. Encoded protein: CASSYIRDRSPLHF.

V and J are TRBV9 and TRBJ1-1; a weak D match, TRBD1 (6 bases). CDR3 length: 15 amino acids. Germline-derived CDR1 and CDR2 are SGDLS and YYNGEE. Between the trimmed V and J ends, which lost 4 bases and 3 bases, there was a span of 16 bases. CDR3: CASSSRGPGDTEAFF. DNA of the CDR3: TGTGCCAGCAGCTCCCGTGGTCCAGGGGACACTGAAGCTTTCTTT.

This clonotype was counted many times. V usage is TRBV20-1 and J usage is TRBJ1-6; possible D gene TRBD1, 6 bases. The CDR3 is 12 amino acids. CDR1 and CDR2 (germline): DFQATT, SNEGSKA (reference sequence). V gave up 7 bases and J gave up 6 bases, with 10 bases separating them. The CDR3 DNA is TGCAGTGTTGGGGGGGCTAATTCACCCCTCCACTTT. It specifies CSVGGANSPLHF.

J is TRBJ2-1 and V is TRBV29-1; D call uncertain. The CDR3 spans 13 residues. Germline assignment: CDR1 SQVTM and CDR2 ANQGSEA. V shed 7 bases and J shed 6 bases, with 16 bases lying between them. This CDR3 is CSALSGRSNEQFF. CDR3 bases: TGCAGCGCTCTCTCGGGCAGGTCCAATGAGCAGTTCTTC.

This chain uses TRBV19 with TRBJ2-5, with 7 positions matching TRBD1. Germline loops: CDR1 LNHDA, CDR2 SQIVND (reference sequence). The J segment lost 3 bases and the V segment lost 5 bases, leaving 6 bases of the junction unmatched. The CDR3 is made up of 14 amino acids. Written as DNA, the CDR3 is TGTGCCAGTAGTGCCGGACAGGTCGAAGAGACCCAGTACTTC. It is translated as CASSAGQVEETQYF.

The chain uses TRBV7-6 and TRBJ2-3, with 10 bases fitting TRBD1. CDR1 SGHVS and CDR2 FNYEAQ come from the germline V gene. The V gene end was trimmed by 4 bases and the J gene end by 4 bases; junction bases not matched to a gene: 5. The CDR3 runs 15 residues. Written as DNA, the CDR3 is TGTGCCAGCAGCTCGGGACAGGGGATCCCAGATACGCAGTATTTT. Amino acids: CASSSGQGIPDTQYF.

Ten or more counts support this clonotype. The gene calls are TRBV28 and TRBJ2-7; 7 bases align to TRBD1. The germline V gene encodes CDR1 MDHEN and CDR2 SYDVKM. The V and J ends lost 3 bases and 5 bases, in that order; junction bases with no gene match: 10. This CDR3 region has 15 residues. The CDR3 is CASSFPGTDVDEQYF. CDR3 in DNA: TGTGCCAGCAGTTTCCCCGGGACAGACGTCGACGAGCAGTACTTC.

This clonotype was observed a handful of times. The J gene is TRBJ1-1, the V gene TRBV19; D may be TRBD1 (5 bases). Germline V CDR1 and CDR2: LNHDA, SQIVND (reference sequence). V lost 5 bases and J lost 1, with 17 bases in between. The CDR3 is made up of 16 amino acids. In DNA, the CDR3 is TGTGCCAGTAGTTCGACAGTGCTTAGACGGAACACTGAAGCTTTCTTT. It yields the protein CASSSTVLRRNTEAFF.

The table lists this clonotype with many counts. The chain links TRBV12-3 or TRBV12-4 to TRBJ1-1, with D unclear. V lost 3 bases, J lost 2 bases, and 13 bases lay in between. CDR3 size: 15 residues. In DNA form, the CDR3 reads TGTGCCAGCAGTTTCGAAGCCTTCATAAACACTGAAGCTTTCTTT. Protein: CASSFEAFINTEAFF.

This clonotype was counted ten times or more. The chain carries TRBV28 and TRBJ1-3; possibly TRBD1 for D (6 bases). Trimming took off 6 bases at V and 7 bases at J, with 19 bases between the two ends. The V gene's germline CDR1 is MDHEN and CDR2 SYDVKM. The CDR3 runs 15 residues. CDR3 protein: CASSAADSEPNTIYF. CDR3 DNA sequence: TGTGCCAGCAGCGCCGCGGACAGTGAGCCGAACACCATATATTTT.

This clonotype was seen at least ten times. V and J are TRBV28 and TRBJ1-1, with D possibly TRBD1 on 6 matching bases. Germline CDR1 and CDR2: MDHEN and SYDVKM. V was cut by 11 bases and J by 0 bases, with 13 bases left in between. The CDR3 is 13 amino acids. The CDR3 region has the DNA TGTGCCTACTCGACAGGACTGAACACTGAAGCTTTCTTT. Amino acid sequence: CAYSTGLNTEAFF.

This clonotype was counted at least ten times. The chain links TRBV12-3 or TRBV12-4 to TRBJ2-7; 9 bases align to TRBD2. This CDR3 comprises 14 residues. After removal of 7 bases from V and 4 bases from J, the junction contained 8 bases not matched to a gene. Here the CDR3 DNA reads TGTGCCAGCACCGATAGCGGGAGCTATTACGAGCAGTACTTC. It codes for CASTDSGSYYEQYF.

This clonotype was counted many times. This rearrangement joins TRBV20-1 to TRBJ2-2; 8 nucleotides match TRBD2. The CDR3 spans 18 residues. From germline, CDR1 is DFQATT and CDR2 SNEGSKA (reference sequence). The ends lost 1 base at V and 5 bases at J; junction bases unmatched: 15. The CDR3 DNA is TGCAGTGCTAGAGGGTCGATTCGGCGGGAGGAAGGTACCGGGGAGCTGTTTTTT. This translates into CSARGSIRREEGTGELFF.

This clonotype was recorded many times. The chain carries TRBV29-1 and TRBJ2-5, with TRBD1 as a possible D gene (6 bases). The CDR3 loop spans 13 amino acids. Trimming shortened V by 8 bases and J by 5 bases, and 18 bases separated the two germline ends. The germline V gene encodes CDR1 SQVTM and CDR2 ANQGSEA. DNA of the CDR3: TGCAGCTTCCAACCACAGGGTACGGAGACCCAGTACTTC. It specifies CSFQPQGTETQYF.